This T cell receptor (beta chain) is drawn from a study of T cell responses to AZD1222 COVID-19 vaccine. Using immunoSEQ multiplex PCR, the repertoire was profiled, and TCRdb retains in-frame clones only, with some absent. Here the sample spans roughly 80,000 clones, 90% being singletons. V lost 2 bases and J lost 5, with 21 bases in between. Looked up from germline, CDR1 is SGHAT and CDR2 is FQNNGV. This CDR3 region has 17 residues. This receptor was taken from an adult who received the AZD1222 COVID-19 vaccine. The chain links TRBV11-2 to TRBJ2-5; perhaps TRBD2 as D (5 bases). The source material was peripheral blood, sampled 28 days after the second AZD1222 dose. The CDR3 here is CASSLSSGRRTGETQYF. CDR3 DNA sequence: TGTGCCAGCAGCTTAAGTTCAGGCCGAAGGACTGGGGAGACCCAGTACTTC.